Each of the 8 T cell receptor beta chains below was sequenced from the same sample in a study of OX40 agonist ivuxolimab in advanced cancers. Measured with immunoSEQ multiplex PCR; TCRdb has only the in-frame clones, and not every one. The sample yields tens of thousands of clones, around 93% seen once. The sample here was CD4+ or CD8+ T cells sorted from blood, taken in a trial of the OX40 agonist ivuxolimab. The receptors were sampled from an adult with an advanced solid tumor such as melanoma, head and neck, liver or kidney cancer.

The rearrangement links TRBV9 to TRBJ2-3, with TRBD1 matching 7 bases. Trimming at V came to 3 bases and at J to 6 bases, leaving 10 bases not matched to a gene. CDR1 and CDR2 from the germline V gene are SGDLS and YYNGEE. The CDR3 length is 15 residues. The CDR3, as DNA: TGTGCCAGCAGCGAACAGGGGCCCTACCCGGATACGCAGTATTTT. Its protein product is CASSEQGPYPDTQYF. Filled out from reference TRBV9 and TRBJ2-3, the complete variable domain reads DSGVTQTPKHLITATGQRVTLRCSPRSGDLSVYWYQQSLDQGLQFLIQYYNGEERAKGNILERFSAQQFPDLHSELNLSSLELGDSALYFCASSEQGPYPDTQYFGPGTRLTVL.

This sequence joins TRBV25-1 and TRBJ1-4; D remains ambiguous. The V and J ends lost 4 bases and 2 bases respectively, with 8 bases between them. CDR1 is MGHDK and CDR2 is SYGVNS in the germline V gene. This CDR3 spans 14 amino acids. CDR3 nucleotides: TGTGCCAGCAGTGGGACGAACACTAATGAAAAACTGTTTTTT. Its translation is CASSGTNTNEKLFF.

This chain connects TRBV7-9 to TRBJ2-2, with 7 positions matching TRBD2. The CDR3 is 18 amino acids. Germline V gene lookup returns CDR1 SEHNR and CDR2 FQNEAQ (reference sequence). The ends lost 1 base at V and 4 bases at J; junction bases unmatched: 12. The CDR3 here is CASSLDGRRGSFTGELFF. The DNA for the CDR3 is TGTGCCAGCAGCTTAGACGGGAGGCGAGGTTCCTTCACCGGGGAGCTGTTTTTT.

The gene calls are TRBV10-1 and TRBJ2-7, with D unclear. Trimming took off 2 bases at V and 0 bases at J, with 5 bases between the two ends. The CDR3 consists of 13 residues. CDR1 and CDR2 (germline): WNHNN, SYGVQD (reference sequence). CDR3: CASSEGNSYEQYF. DNA of the CDR3: TGCGCCAGCAGTGAGGGGAACTCCTACGAGCAGTACTTC.

The chain combines TRBV9 with TRBJ2-2, with D hard to call. This CDR3 region has 16 residues. V was pared by 1 base and J by 1 base, with 11 bases between. Germline CDR1 is SGDLS and CDR2 is YYNGEE. In DNA form, the CDR3 reads TGTGCCAGCAGCGTACGAAGTACGGGGAACACCGGGGAGCTGTTTTTT. It translates to CASSVRSTGNTGELFF.

This rearrangement joins TRBV10-3 to TRBJ2-1, with D possibly matching TRBD2 (6 bases). V was pared by 8 bases and J by 4 bases, with 12 bases between. The CDR3 is 13 amino acids. CDR1 and CDR2 from the germline V gene are ENHRY and SYGVKD. This CDR3 is CAIGSGGYNEQFF. CDR3 in DNA: TGTGCCATCGGTAGCGGAGGGTACAATGAGCAGTTCTTC.

The count of this clone is one. DNA of the CDR3: TGTGCCAGCAGCCCGGGGACTAGCGGGAACCAAGAGACCCAGTACTTC. Amino acid sequence: CASSPGTSGNQETQYF. The chain couples TRBV7-9 to TRBJ2-5; 13 bases match TRBD2. The V gene end was trimmed by 5 bases and the J gene end by 0 bases; junction bases not matched to a gene: 3. Germline V gene data show CDR1 as SEHNR and CDR2 as FQNEAQ (reference sequence). This CDR3 comprises 16 residues.

The chain carries TRBV6-5 and TRBJ2-7; D not resolved. In germline, CDR1 is MNHEY, CDR2 SVGAGI. Trimming cost V 0 bases and J 7 bases, with 7 bases left between them. The CDR3 is 12 amino acids. As DNA, the CDR3 is TGTGCCAGCAGTTACTCAATTGGTGAGCAGTACTTC. This translates into CASSYSIGEQYF.